These 14 T cell receptor beta chains were sequenced from one sample in a study of cytomegalovirus exposure and HLA in healthy donors. Only in-frame clones appear in the TCRdb table, and some are missing; sequencing was by immunoSEQ multiplex PCR. The table includes roughly 48,000 clones, 94% detected once. The sequenced sample consisted of PBMCs. The receptor set was obtained from a woman aged 18-29 years in good health and CMV-seropositive.

This chain joins TRBV28 and TRBJ1-5; D gene uncertain. This CDR3 spans 15 amino acids. Germline V lookup: CDR1 MDHEN, CDR2 SYDVKM. V was cut by 6 bases and J by 5 bases, with 17 bases left in between. The CDR3 is CASSLESRGDQPQHF. The DNA of the CDR3 is TGTGCCAGCAGCTTAGAATCCCGGGGAGATCAGCCCCAGCATTTT.

This rearrangement joins TRBV6-1 to TRBJ2-3, with a weak D call TRBD2 (5 bases). CDR3 length: 15 amino acids. V lost 3 bases, J lost 3 bases, and 13 bases lay in between. Germline CDR1 and CDR2: MNHNS and SASEGT. The CDR3 sequence: CASSDRLAGTDTQYF. CDR3 coding DNA: TGTGCCAGCAGTGATCGGCTAGCTGGTACAGATACGCAGTATTTT.

The V gene is TRBV19, the J gene TRBJ2-1, with D maybe TRBD1 (6 bases). Germline CDR1 reads LNHDA; CDR2 reads SQIVND (reference sequence). This CDR3 comprises 20 residues. Trimming pared 3 bases from V and 0 bases from J, leaving 24 bases between. CDR3 DNA sequence: TGTGCCAGTAGTATCAACGCCGGGACACCAATATGGCGCTCCTACAATGAGCAGTTCTTC. As protein: CASSINAGTPIWRSYNEQFF. Full variable domain (missing parts from reference TRBV19 and TRBJ2-1): DGGITQSPKYLFRKEGQNVTLSCEQNLNHDAMYWYRQDPGQGLRLIYYSQIVNDFQKGDIAEGYSVSREKKESFPLTVTSAQKNPTAFYLCASSINAGTPIWRSYNEQFFGPGTRLTVL.

This chain uses TRBV27 with TRBJ2-3; 7 bases fit TRBD1. Germline V gene lookup returns CDR1 MNHEY and CDR2 SMNVEV (reference sequence). The junction had 5 bases not matched to a gene; V was cut back by 5 bases and J by 0 bases. This CDR3 comprises 15 residues. The CDR3 reads CASSIGTASTDTQYF. DNA of the CDR3: TGTGCCAGCAGTATCGGGACAGCTAGCACAGATACGCAGTATTTT.

The V gene is TRBV7-8, the J gene TRBJ2-3, with D possibly being TRBD2 (6 bases). The CDR3 extends over 16 amino acids. Deletions cut 5 bases from V and 3 bases from J, with 18 bases between. Germline V gene lookup returns CDR1 SGHVS and CDR2 FQNEAQ. The CDR3 here is CASSPNPTSSTDTQYF. The CDR3 DNA sequence: TGTGCCAGCAGCCCTAACCCGACTAGTTCGACAGATACGCAGTATTTT.

The chain combines TRBV2 with TRBJ1-1; TRBD1 aligns across 7 bases. The junction had 8 bases not matched to a gene; V was cut back by 5 bases and J by 11 bases. Germline CDR1 reads SNHLY; CDR2 reads FYNNEI. The CDR3 is 12 amino acids. The CDR3 DNA is TGTGCCAGCAGTTACAGGGGAGGAGAGGCTTTCTTT. It yields the protein CASSYRGGEAFF. Full variable domain (outside the CDR3, taken from reference TRBV2 and TRBJ1-1): EPEVTQTPSHQVTQMGQEVILRCVPISNHLYFYWYRQILGQKVEFLVSFYNNEISEKSEIFDDQFSVERPDGSNFTLKIRSTKLEDSAMYFCASSYRGGEAFFGQGTRLTVV.

This clone came up a few times. The rearrangement joins TRBV2 to TRBJ2-1; 7 bases line up with TRBD2. CDR3 length equals 15 residues. CDR1 SNHLY and CDR2 FYNNEI come from the germline V gene. Losses at the gene ends were 4 bases for V and 1 base for J; bases not matched to a gene: 4. CDR3 nucleotide sequence: TGTGCCAGCAGTGCCGGGACTACTTCCTACAATGAGCAGTTCTTC. Its translation is CASSAGTTSYNEQFF.

The chain uses TRBV25-1 and TRBJ2-7; 8 bases align to TRBD2. This CDR3 is built from 15 residues. The ends lost 2 bases at V and 2 bases at J; junction bases unmatched: 5. Germline CDR1 and CDR2: MGHDK and SYGVNS. The CDR3 region has the DNA TGTGCCAGCAGTGAAGCCCTAGCGGGTACCTACGAGCAGTACTTC. Its protein is CASSEALAGTYEQYF.

V gene TRBV11-2 combines with J gene TRBJ1-1, with TRBD1 matching 9 bases. V trimming: 4 bases; J trimming: 12 bases; junction bases outside the gene matches: 6. Germline V lookup: CDR1 SGHAT, CDR2 FQNNGV. The CDR3 contains 12 residues. The CDR3 region has the DNA TGTGCCAGCAGCTCGGGACAGGGTCGAACTTTCTTT. The encoded protein is CASSSGQGRTFF.

The chain combines TRBV7-8 with TRBJ2-5; D is ambiguous. The V and J ends lost 1 base and 2 bases respectively, with 8 bases between them. The CDR3 extends over 14 amino acids. Per germline, CDR1 SGHVS and CDR2 FQNEAQ. The CDR3 sequence is CASSLVGRQETQYF. CDR3 coding DNA: TGTGCCAGCAGCTTAGTGGGCAGACAAGAGACCCAGTACTTC.

The rearrangement joins TRBV7-8 to TRBJ1-1, with TRBD1 as a possible D gene (5 bases). CDR3 length equals 13 residues. V lost 4 bases and J lost 10, with 16 bases in between. Germline V CDR1 and CDR2: SGHVS, FQNEAQ. The CDR3 loop reads CASSSPGAEGAFF. The DNA for the CDR3 is TGTGCCAGCAGCTCCCCCGGGGCGGAGGGAGCTTTCTTT.

V is TRBV30 and J is TRBJ1-4; TRBD1 is a possible D gene (5 bases). The CDR3 is made up of 14 amino acids. Germline V gives CDR1 GTSNPN, CDR2 SVGIG (reference sequence). The V end lost 2 bases, the J end lost 0 bases, and 7 bases lay between the germline ends. Written as DNA, the CDR3 is TGTGCCTGGAGTTTGACAGCAACTAATGAAAAACTGTTTTTT. Amino acid sequence: CAWSLTATNEKLFF.

The CDR3 DNA reads as TGTGCCACCAGCAGACTCCCGGCTAGCGGGGGGGTAAGGGAGCAGTTCTTC. It translates to CATSRLPASGGVREQFF. The chain is built from TRBV15 and TRBJ2-1, with 12 bases lining up with TRBD2. This CDR3 has 17 amino acids. Germline trimming cut 2 bases from V and 10 bases from J; bases unmatched to any gene: 12. Germline V gives CDR1 LNHNV, CDR2 YYDKDF (reference sequence).

The chain uses TRBV15 and TRBJ2-1; the match to TRBD1 covers 7 bases. The CDR3 covers 13 residues. Germline-derived CDR1 and CDR2 are LNHNV and YYDKDF (reference sequence). V was clipped by 0 bases and J by 10 bases; unmatched bases: 3. The CDR3 loop is CATSRDRGSEQFF. In DNA form, the CDR3 reads TGTGCCACCAGCAGAGACAGGGGGAGCGAGCAGTTCTTC.